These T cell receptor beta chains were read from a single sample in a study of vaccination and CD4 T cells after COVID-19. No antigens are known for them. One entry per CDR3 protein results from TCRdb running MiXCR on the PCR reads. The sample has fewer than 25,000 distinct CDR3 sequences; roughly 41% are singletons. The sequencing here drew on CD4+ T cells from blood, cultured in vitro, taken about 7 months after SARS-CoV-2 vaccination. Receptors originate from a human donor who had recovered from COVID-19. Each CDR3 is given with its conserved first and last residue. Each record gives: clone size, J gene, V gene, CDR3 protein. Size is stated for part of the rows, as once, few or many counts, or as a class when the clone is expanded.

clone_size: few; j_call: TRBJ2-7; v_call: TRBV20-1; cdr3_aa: CSARAVAGVSYEQYF
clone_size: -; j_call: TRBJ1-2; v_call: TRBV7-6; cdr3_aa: CASSPPGQGDWGYTF
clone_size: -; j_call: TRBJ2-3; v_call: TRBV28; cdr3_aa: CASSGTSGRVVDTQYF
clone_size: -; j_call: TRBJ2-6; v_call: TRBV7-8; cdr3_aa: CASSWDFRSGANVLTF
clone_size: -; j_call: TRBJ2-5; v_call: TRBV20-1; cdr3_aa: CSASHSRRGGETQYF
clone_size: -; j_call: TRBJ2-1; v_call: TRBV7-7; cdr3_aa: CASSWDRNNEQFF
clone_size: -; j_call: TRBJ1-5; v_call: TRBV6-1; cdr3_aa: CASRRTGGANQPQHF
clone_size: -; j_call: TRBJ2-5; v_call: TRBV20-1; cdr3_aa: CSAIRPDRVQETQYF
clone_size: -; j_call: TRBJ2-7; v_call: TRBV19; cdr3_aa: CASSISWSWGRPYEQYF
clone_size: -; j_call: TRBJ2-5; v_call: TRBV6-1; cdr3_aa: CASYQKETQYF
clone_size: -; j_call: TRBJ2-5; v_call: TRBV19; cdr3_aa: CASSVGPGIGETQYF
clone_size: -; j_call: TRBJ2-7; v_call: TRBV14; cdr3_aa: CASSQAPRNKQYF
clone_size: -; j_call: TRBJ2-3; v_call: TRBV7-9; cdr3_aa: CASSPGLAADTQYF
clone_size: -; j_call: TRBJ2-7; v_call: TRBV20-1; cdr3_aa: CSAGQEVQYF
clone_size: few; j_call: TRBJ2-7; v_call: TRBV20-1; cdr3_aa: CSASLVSGYEQYF
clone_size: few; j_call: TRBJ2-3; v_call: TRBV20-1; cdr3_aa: CSATSTDTQYF
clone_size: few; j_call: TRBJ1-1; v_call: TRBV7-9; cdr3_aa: CASSHANTEAFF
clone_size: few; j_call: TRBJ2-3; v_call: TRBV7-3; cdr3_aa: CASSISSTDTQYF
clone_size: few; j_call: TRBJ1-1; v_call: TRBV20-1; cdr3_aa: CSATTRRANTEAFF
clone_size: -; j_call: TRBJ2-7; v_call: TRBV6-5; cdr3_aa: CASSYSWTGTYEQYF
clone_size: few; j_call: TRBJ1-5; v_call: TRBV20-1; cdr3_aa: CSAVVPANAVSSNQPQHF
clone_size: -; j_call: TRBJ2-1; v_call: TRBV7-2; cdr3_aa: CASSLLGAGNEQFF
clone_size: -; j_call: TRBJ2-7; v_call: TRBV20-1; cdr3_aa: CSARGQGGLAGDLGEQYF
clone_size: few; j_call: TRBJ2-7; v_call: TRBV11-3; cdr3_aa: CASSSGRGSSEQYF
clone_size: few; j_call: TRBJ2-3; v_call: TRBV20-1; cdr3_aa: CSATRTSGPTDTQYF
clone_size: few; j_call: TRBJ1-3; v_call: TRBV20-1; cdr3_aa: CSARSPHSGNTIYF
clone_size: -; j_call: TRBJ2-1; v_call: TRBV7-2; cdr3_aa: CASSRGFGRAYNEQFF
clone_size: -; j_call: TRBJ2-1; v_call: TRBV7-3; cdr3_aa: CASSSGLVSYNEQFF
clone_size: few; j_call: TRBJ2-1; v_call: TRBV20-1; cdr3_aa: CSAELGTSGTDEQFF
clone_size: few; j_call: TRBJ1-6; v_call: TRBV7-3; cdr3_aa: CASSLSGTGPYPLHF
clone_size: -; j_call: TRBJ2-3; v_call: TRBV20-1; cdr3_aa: CSASYSGDTDTQYF
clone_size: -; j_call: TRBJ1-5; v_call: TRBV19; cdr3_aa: CASSTTGTNSNQPQHF
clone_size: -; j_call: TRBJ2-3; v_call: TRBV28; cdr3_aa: CASRGRVGTDTQYF
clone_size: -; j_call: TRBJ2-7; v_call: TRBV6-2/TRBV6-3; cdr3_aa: CASRGSGLTYEQYF
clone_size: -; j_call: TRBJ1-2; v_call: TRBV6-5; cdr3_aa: CASSYDRNYGYTF
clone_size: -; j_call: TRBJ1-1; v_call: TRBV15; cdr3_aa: CATSRGLDGVLNTEAFF
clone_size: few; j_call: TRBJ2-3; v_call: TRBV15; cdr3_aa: CATRGGVFSTDTQYF